This is a list of T cell receptor beta chains from one sample in a study of breast tumors, draining lymph nodes, adjacent tissues. Each CDR3 protein gets one entry after TCRdb re-called the multiplex PCR reads with MiXCR. The sample comprises 150,000 to 200,000 distinct CDR3 sequences, 30% to 40% of which are singletons, and around 4% rests with the top ten. Sequencing input: axillary lymph node tissue. All receptors derive from a female donor with breast cancer. Some clones in this sample may be carry-over from other donors' samples. CDR3s include the opening cysteine and the closing phenylalanine or tryptophan. D genes are given only for firm matches. A clone size is listed for some rows: how often the clone was seen (once, few, many), or a class if it is expanded.

TRBV20-1	TRBJ1-6	-	-	14	TGCAGTGCTAGTGAGGGGGATTATAATTCACCCCTCCACTTT	CSASEGDYNSPLHF
TRBV6-6	TRBJ1-1	-	TRBD1	17	TGTGCCAGCAGCCGCCAGGGGGCCCATCGGAGTGACACTGAAGCTTTCTTT	CASSRQGAHRSDTEAFF
TRBV6-5	TRBJ1-2	many	-	16	TGTGCCAGCAGTTACTCAACGCCGGGATCATCCTATGGCTACACCTTC	CASSYSTPGSSYGYTF
TRBV7-2	TRBJ2-7	-	-	13	TGTGCCAGCAGCTGGGGGGTCTCACGGGAGCAGTACTTC	CASSWGVSREQYF
TRBV9	TRBJ1-3	many	-	15	TGTGCCAGCAGCGTAGACGGGGGGCCGAGGAACACCATATATTTT	CASSVDGGPRNTIYF
TRBV12-3/TRBV12-4	TRBJ1-5	few	-	17	TGTGCCAGCAGTTTCGCGCGGGGCAGATTTAGCAATCAGCCCCAGCATTTT	CASSFARGRFSNQPQHF
TRBV6-1	TRBJ2-7	many	-	13	TGTGCCAGCAGTGTAGGGTCCCACTACGAGCAGTACTTC	CASSVGSHYEQYF
TRBV18	TRBJ1-2	many	-	14	TGTGCCAGCTCACCACCGAGGCAGGTCTATGGCTACACCTTC	CASSPPRQVYGYTF
TRBV5-1	TRBJ2-7	many	TRBD1	15	TGCGCCAGCAACGATCTGGACAGGAGCTCCTACGAGCAGTACTTC	CASNDLDRSSYEQYF
TRBV7-2	TRBJ2-1	once	TRBD1	14	TGTGCCAGCACCCAGGGCAGGGGGCCCGATGAGCAGTCCTTC	CASTQGRGPDEQSF
TRBV7-2	TRBJ1-2	many	-	15	TGTGCCAGCAGCGTACCGGACAGACTTAACTATGGCTACACCTTC	CASSVPDRLNYGYTF
TRBV6-5	TRBJ1-5	many	-	13	TGTGCCAGCAGTCCGGGTATCAATCAGCCCCAGCATTTT	CASSPGINQPQHF
TRBV6-6	TRBJ2-3	-	TRBD2	18	TGTGCCAGCAGTTACTCGAACCTAGCGGGAGGGCTGGGGGATACGCAGTATTTT	CASSYSNLAGGLGDTQYF
TRBV29-1	TRBJ2-7	-	-	12	TGCAGCGTTGCACGAGTTTCCTACGTGCAGTACTTC	CSVARVSYVQYF
TRBV6-6	TRBJ1-2	-	-	16	TGTGCCAGCAGTTACTCGACAGTCGATGATAACTATGGCTACACCTTC	CASSYSTVDDNYGYTF
TRBV5-1	TRBJ1-2	many	-	15	TGCGCCAGCAGCCCCGGGAGCGAGATTGGTCATGGCTACACCTTC	CASSPGSEIGHGYTF
TRBV6-2/TRBV6-3	TRBJ1-5	few	-	15	TGTGCCAGCAGTCACGGGGGGCAGCGTAATCAGCCCCAGCATTTT	CASSHGGQRNQPQHF